This TCR beta chain was documented in a study of cytomegalovirus exposure and HLA in healthy donors. Findings of the study overall: Associated with cytomegalovirus, according to the listing, were fewer than 200 TCR beta chains.

The repertoire was sequenced with immunoSEQ multiplex PCR; TCRdb's copy has only in-frame clones and lacks some. The sample contains about 120,000 clones, around 88% of which appear only once. The donors were members of the validation cohort, which comprised 120 subjects and was separate from the first cohort of around 700 subjects. Per germline, CDR1 MDHEN and CDR2 SYDVKM. The length of the CDR3 is 14 residues. V was clipped by 2 bases and J by 1 base, with 8 bases between them. This clone was picked up one time. Its antigen is still unknown. This sequence originates from a man between 18 and 35 years old in good health and CMV-seronegative. Material for sequencing was PBMCs. This chain links TRBV28 with TRBJ1-1, with unresolved D. The CDR3 nucleotides are TGTGCCAGCAGTTTAACTCTCACGAACACTGAAGCTTTCTTT. Translating gives CASSLTLTNTEAFF.